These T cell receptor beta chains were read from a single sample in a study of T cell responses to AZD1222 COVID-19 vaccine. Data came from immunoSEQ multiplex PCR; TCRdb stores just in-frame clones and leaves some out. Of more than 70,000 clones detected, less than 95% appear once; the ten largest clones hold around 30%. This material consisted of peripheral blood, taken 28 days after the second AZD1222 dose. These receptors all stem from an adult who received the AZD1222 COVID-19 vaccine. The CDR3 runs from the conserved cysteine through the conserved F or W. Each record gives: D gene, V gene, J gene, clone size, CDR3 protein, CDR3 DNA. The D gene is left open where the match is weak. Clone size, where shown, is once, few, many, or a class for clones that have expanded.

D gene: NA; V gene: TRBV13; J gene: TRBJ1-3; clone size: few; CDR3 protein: CASSAPGLGNTIYF; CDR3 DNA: TGTGCCAGCAGCGCGCCGGGACTTGGAAACACCATATATTTT
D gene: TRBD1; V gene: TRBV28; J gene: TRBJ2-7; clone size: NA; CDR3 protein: CASSFLGQLYEQYF; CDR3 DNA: TGTGCCAGCAGTTTTTTGGGACAGCTCTACGAGCAGTACTTC
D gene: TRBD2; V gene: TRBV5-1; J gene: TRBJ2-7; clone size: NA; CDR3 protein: CASSLVGLAGAEQYF; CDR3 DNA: TGCGCCAGCAGCTTGGTGGGACTAGCGGGAGCTGAGCAGTACTTC
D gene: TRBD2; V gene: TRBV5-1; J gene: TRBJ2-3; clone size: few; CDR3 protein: CASSTGLALEDTQYF; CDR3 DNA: TGCGCCAGCAGCACAGGACTAGCTTTGGAAGATACGCAGTATTTT
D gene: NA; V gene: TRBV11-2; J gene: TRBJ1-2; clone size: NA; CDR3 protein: CASSLGGGMPSTNYGYTF; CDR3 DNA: TGTGCCAGCAGTTTAGGGGGAGGGATGCCTTCAACTAACTATGGCTACACCTTC
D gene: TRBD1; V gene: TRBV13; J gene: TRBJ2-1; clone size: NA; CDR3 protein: CASSLGGQRQSNSDNEQFF; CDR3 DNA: TGTGCCAGCAGCCTAGGGGGCCAGCGGCAGAGCAATTCGGACAATGAGCAGTTCTTC
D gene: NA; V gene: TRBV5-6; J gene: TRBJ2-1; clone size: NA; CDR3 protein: CASSVQVNYYNEQFF; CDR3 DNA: TGTGCCAGCAGCGTACAGGTAAACTACTACAATGAGCAGTTCTTC
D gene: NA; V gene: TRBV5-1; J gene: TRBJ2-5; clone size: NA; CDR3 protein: CASSPGRIQETQYF; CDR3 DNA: TGCGCCAGCAGCCCGGGACGGATACAAGAGACCCAGTACTTC
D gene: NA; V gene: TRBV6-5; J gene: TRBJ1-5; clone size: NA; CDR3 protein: CASGVGGNQPQHF; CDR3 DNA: TGTGCCAGCGGGGTTGGCGGCAATCAGCCCCAGCATTTT
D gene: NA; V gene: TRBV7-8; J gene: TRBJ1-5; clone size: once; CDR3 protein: CASRAGLNQPQHF; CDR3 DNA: TGTGCCAGCAGGGCGGGTCTTAATCAGCCCCAGCATTTT
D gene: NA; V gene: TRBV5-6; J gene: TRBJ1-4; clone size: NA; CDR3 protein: CASSPVIPAEKLFF; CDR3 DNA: TGTGCCAGCAGCCCGGTGATCCCGGCTGAAAAACTGTTTTTT
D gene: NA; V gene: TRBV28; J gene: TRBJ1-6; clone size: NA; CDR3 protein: CASSPNAPLHF; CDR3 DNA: TGTGCCAGCAGCCCTAACGCACCCCTCCACTTT
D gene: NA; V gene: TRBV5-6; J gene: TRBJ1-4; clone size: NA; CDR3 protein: CASSLGQGLEKLFF; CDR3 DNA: TGTGCCAGCAGCTTGGGGCAGGGACTTGAAAAACTGTTTTTT
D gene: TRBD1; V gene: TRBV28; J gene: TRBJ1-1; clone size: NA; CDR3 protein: CASRGQVVREAFF; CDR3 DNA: TGTGCCAGCAGGGGACAGGTAGTACGTGAAGCTTTCTTT
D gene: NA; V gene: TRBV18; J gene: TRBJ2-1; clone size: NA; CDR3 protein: CASSPDIRDPSHFF; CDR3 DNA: TGTGCCAGCTCACCAGATATTAGGGACCCTTCGCATTTCTTC
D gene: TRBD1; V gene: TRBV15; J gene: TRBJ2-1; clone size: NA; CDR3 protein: CATSTTGTDSYNEQFF; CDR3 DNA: TGTGCCACCAGTACCACCGGGACAGACTCCTACAATGAGCAGTTCTTC
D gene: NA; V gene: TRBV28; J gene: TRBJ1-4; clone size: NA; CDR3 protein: CASRAGTFRTEKLFF; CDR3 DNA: TGTGCCAGCAGGGCAGGGACTTTCCGGACGGAAAAACTGTTTTTT
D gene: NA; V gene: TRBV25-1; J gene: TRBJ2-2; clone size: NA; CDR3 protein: CASSPAPAGELFF; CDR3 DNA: TGTGCCAGCAGCCCCGCACCCGCCGGGGAGCTGTTTTTT
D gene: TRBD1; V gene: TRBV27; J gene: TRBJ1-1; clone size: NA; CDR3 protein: CASSGGLSTEAFF; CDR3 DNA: TGTGCCAGCTCAGGGGGATTGAGCACTGAAGCTTTCTTT
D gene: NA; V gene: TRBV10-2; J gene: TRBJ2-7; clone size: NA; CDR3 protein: CASSELFEQYF; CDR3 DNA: TGCGCCAGCAGTGAGTTGTTTGAGCAGTACTTC
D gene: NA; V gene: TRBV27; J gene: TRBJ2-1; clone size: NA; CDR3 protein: CASSLSGREQFF; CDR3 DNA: TGTGCCAGCAGTTTATCAGGCAGGGAGCAGTTCTTC
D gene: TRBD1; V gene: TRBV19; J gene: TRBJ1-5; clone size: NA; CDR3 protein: CASSLRQGRDQPQHF; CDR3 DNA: TGTGCCAGTAGTCTCCGACAGGGACGGGATCAGCCCCAGCATTTT
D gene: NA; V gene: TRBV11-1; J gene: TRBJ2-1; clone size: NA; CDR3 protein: CASSLARTDRYEQFF; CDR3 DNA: TGTGCCAGCAGCTTAGCGAGGACAGACCGGTATGAGCAGTTCTTC
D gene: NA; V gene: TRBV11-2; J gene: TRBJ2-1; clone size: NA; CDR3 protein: CASSFRPGNGNEQFF; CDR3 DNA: TGTGCCAGCAGTTTTCGTCCCGGGAATGGCAATGAGCAGTTCTTC
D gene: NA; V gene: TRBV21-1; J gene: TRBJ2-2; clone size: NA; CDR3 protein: CASSKVYTGELFF; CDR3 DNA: TGTGCCAGCAGCAAAGTCTACACCGGGGAGCTGTTTTTT
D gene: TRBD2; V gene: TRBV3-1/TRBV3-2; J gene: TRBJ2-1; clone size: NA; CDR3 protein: CASSQTPGLAGGQKEFF; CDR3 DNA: TGTGCCAGCAGCCAGACCCCCGGACTAGCGGGGGGGCAGAAAGAGTTCTTC
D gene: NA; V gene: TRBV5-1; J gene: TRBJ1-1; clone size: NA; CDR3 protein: CASSPAWGTEAFF; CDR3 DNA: TGCGCCAGCAGCCCCGCATGGGGGACGGAAGCTTTCTTT
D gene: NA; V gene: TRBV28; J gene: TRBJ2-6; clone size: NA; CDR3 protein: CASYSSSGANVLTF; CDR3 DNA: TGTGCCAGTTACAGCTCCTCTGGGGCCAACGTCCTGACTTTC
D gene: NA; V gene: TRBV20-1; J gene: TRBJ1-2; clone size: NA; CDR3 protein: CSAREGEGYTF; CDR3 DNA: TGCAGTGCTAGAGAAGGGGAAGGCTACACCTTC
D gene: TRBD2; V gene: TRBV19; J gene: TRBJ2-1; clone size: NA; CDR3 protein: CASSTPGLAGLNEQFF; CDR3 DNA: TGTGCCAGTAGTACCCCGGGACTAGCGGGTCTGAATGAGCAGTTCTTC
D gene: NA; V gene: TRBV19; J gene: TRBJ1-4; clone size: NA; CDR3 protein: CASRTRAMGEKLFF; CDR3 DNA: TGTGCCAGTAGGACCCGGGCTATGGGTGAAAAACTGTTTTTT